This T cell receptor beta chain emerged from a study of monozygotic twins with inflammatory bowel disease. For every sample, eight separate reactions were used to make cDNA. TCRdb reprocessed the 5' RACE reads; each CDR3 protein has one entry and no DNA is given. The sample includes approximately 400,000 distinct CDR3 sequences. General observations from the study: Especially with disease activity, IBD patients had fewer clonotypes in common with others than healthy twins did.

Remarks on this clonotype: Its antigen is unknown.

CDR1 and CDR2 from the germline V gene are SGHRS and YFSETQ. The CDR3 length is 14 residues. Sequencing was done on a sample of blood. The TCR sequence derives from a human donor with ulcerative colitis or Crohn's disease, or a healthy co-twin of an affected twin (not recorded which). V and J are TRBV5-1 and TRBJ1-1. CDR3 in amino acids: CASSPATANTEAFF.